This TCR beta chain was sequenced during a study of cytomegalovirus exposure and HLA in healthy donors. Study results and caveats: Under in vitro conditions, three CMV-associated chains were confirmed as specific for CMV antigens.

The data were produced by immunoSEQ multiplex PCR, yet TCRdb's version contains in-frame clones alone and is incomplete. The sample lists 50,000 or so clones; around 94% were seen once. Worth noting for this clone: Its antigen is still unknown.

Sequencing used PBMCs. This clonotype was obtained from a young woman in good health and CMV-seropositive.

In nucleotides, the CDR3 is TGTGCCAGCAGTCCAACCCCCCTATCGTCGGGGGAGACCCAGTACTTC. Protein sequence: CASSPTPLSSGETQYF. The rearrangement links TRBV27 to TRBJ2-5, with D tentatively TRBD2 (5 bases). Per the germline V gene, CDR1 is MNHEY and CDR2 is SMNVEV (reference sequence). Trimming removed 5 bases at V and 5 bases at J, with 21 bases between. This CDR3 is built from 16 residues.